The 19 T cell receptor beta chains below come from one sample, sequenced in a study of T cell responses to AZD1222 COVID-19 vaccine. The protocol was immunoSEQ multiplex PCR, while the TCRdb copy is restricted to in-frame clones and leaves out a portion. Of approximately 130,000 clones in the sample, approximately 90% were seen once. The sequencing used peripheral blood, collected on day 0 of MenACWY control vaccination. The source of these receptors is an adult in good health.

J is TRBJ1-2 and V is TRBV28; 7 nucleotides agree with TRBD1. The CDR3 consists of 15 residues. V dropped 5 bases and J dropped 4; count of bases not matched to a gene: 10. CDR1 is MDHEN and CDR2 is SYDVKM in the germline V gene. The CDR3 nucleotides are TGTGCCAGCAGTCACGGGGCTCAGGGGGTCTATGGCTACACCTTC. Protein: CASSHGAQGVYGYTF.

The rearrangement joins TRBV6-5 to TRBJ2-2, with D perhaps TRBD2 (6 bases). V lost 7 bases, J lost 7 bases, and 16 bases lay in between. CDR3 length: 14 residues. CDR1 is MNHEY and CDR2 is SVGAGI in the germline V gene. The CDR3 DNA reads as TGTGCCAGCAATCCCGGGAGAGGGGTCGGGGAGCTGTTTTTT. This gives the protein CASNPGRGVGELFF.

The chain couples TRBV29-1 to TRBJ2-7; D might be TRBD2 (6 bases). With 0 bases removed from V and 7 bases from J, the gap between germline ends came to 13 bases. Germline V lookup: CDR1 SQVTM, CDR2 ANQGSEA. CDR3 size: 13 residues. This chain's CDR3 is CSVEDRGAGEQYF. In nucleotides, the CDR3 is TGCAGCGTTGAAGATCGCGGGGCGGGGGAGCAGTACTTC.

CDR3 DNA: TGTGCCAGCAGTGAGATTCTGCGGGGGTACGAGCAGTACTTC. This translates into CASSEILRGYEQYF. The gene calls are TRBV6-1 and TRBJ2-7, with 7 bases that match TRBD2. The CDR3 is 14 amino acids. Germline CDR1 MNHNS, CDR2 SASEGT. V trimming: 3 bases; J trimming: 4 bases; junction bases outside the gene matches: 6.

This chain connects TRBV7-3 to TRBJ1-6, with TRBD1 as a possible D gene (5 bases). Trimming took 1 base from V and 9 from J, leaving 13 bases between them. CDR1 is SGHTA and CDR2 is FQGTGA in the germline V gene. The CDR3 consists of 15 residues. The CDR3 nucleotides read TGTGCCAGCAGCTTAAATCGGGGGGAGTTTTCACCCCTCCACTTT. Protein product: CASSLNRGEFSPLHF.

This chain links TRBV11-2 with TRBJ2-1; weak D call: TRBD2 (6 bases). The CDR3 loop spans 15 amino acids. Looked up from germline, CDR1 is SGHAT and CDR2 is FQNNGV. Deletions cut 4 bases from V and 6 bases from J, with 16 bases between. CDR3 sequence (DNA): TGTGCCAGCAGCTCTGTAGCTGGGAGGACCAATGAGCAGTTCTTC. Its translation is CASSSVAGRTNEQFF.

The gene calls are TRBV28 and TRBJ2-5, with a possible D match to TRBD1 (6 bases). This CDR3 is built from 13 residues. V shed 5 bases and J shed 5 bases, with 12 bases lying between them. CDR1 and CDR2 (germline): MDHEN, SYDVKM. The CDR3 nucleotides are TGTGCCAGCAGTCACAGGGTAGAGGAGACCCAGTACTTC. As protein: CASSHRVEETQYF.

The rearrangement joins TRBV4-3 to TRBJ2-5; 7 positions match TRBD1. The V segment lost 2 bases and the J segment 5 bases; nucleotides outside the gene matches: 11. Germline loops: CDR1 LGHNA, CDR2 YSLEER. CDR3 length: 16 residues. CDR3 coding DNA: TGCGCCAGCAGCCAATCCTACAGGGGAATAGAGGAGACCCAGTACTTC. Its translation is CASSQSYRGIEETQYF.

The genes are TRBV7-9 and TRBJ1-5; D gene ambiguous. Germline V gene data show CDR1 as SEHNR and CDR2 as FQNEAQ (reference sequence). The CDR3 spans 15 residues. V was cut by 1 base and J by 0 bases, with 7 bases left in between. CDR3 sequence: CASSLEGRSNQPQHF. For the CDR3, the DNA is TGTGCCAGCAGCTTAGAAGGCCGTAGCAATCAGCCCCAGCATTTT.

The chain uses TRBV24-1 and TRBJ2-3; D perhaps matches TRBD1 (6 bases). Trimming took 0 bases from V and 4 from J, leaving 10 bases between them. The CDR3 runs 15 residues. In germline, CDR1 is KGHDR, CDR2 SFDVKD. CDR3 nucleotide sequence: TGTGCCACCAGTGATTTGCAACAGGGATCAGATACGCAGTATTTT. It specifies CATSDLQQGSDTQYF.

The gene calls are TRBV7-2 and TRBJ2-3; 10 bases are a match to TRBD2. The length of the CDR3 is 16 residues. Germline-derived CDR1 and CDR2 are SGHTA and FQGNSA. The V and J ends lost 2 bases and 2 bases, in that order; junction bases with no gene match: 4. The DNA for the CDR3 is TGTGCCAGCAGCTTAACGCTAGCGGGAGTCACAGATACGCAGTATTTT. This sequence encodes CASSLTLAGVTDTQYF. The full variable domain, rest sourced from reference TRBV7-2 and TRBJ2-3, is GAGVSQSPSNKVTEKGKDVELRCDPISGHTALYWYRQSLGQGLEFLIYFQGNSAPDKSGLPSDRFSAERTGGSVSTLTIQRTQQEDSAVYLCASSLTLAGVTDTQYFGPGTRLTVL.

This chain uses TRBV27 with TRBJ1-2, with a possible D match to TRBD1 (5 bases). Trimming took 8 bases from V and 3 from J, leaving 16 bases between them. The germline CDR1 and CDR2 sequences are MNHEY and SMNVEV (reference sequence). The CDR3 spans 14 residues. CDR3 sequence: CASAPGGADYGYTF. Here the CDR3 DNA reads TGTGCCAGCGCCCCGGGAGGGGCGGACTATGGCTACACCTTC.

The V gene is TRBV7-2, the J gene TRBJ1-1, with D uncertain. CDR1 is SGHTA and CDR2 is FQGNSA in the germline V gene. This CDR3 comprises 13 residues. V was pared by 6 bases and J by 5 bases, with 13 bases between. The CDR3 loop is CASRREPQTEAFF. The CDR3 nucleotides read TGTGCCAGCAGACGGGAGCCTCAGACTGAAGCTTTCTTT.

V usage is TRBV2 and J usage is TRBJ2-2; D may be TRBD2 (5 bases). CDR3 length: 11 amino acids. V was pared by 6 bases and J by 12 bases, with 11 bases between. Per germline, CDR1 SNHLY and CDR2 FYNNEI. The CDR3 protein is CASRASGQLFF. The CDR3 DNA reads TGTGCCAGCAGGGCCAGCGGTCAGCTGTTTTTT.

As DNA, the CDR3 is TGTGCCAGCAGCCAGGGACTAGCGGGAGTTCTCAATGAGCAGTTCTTC. Translation gives CASSQGLAGVLNEQFF. V usage is TRBV5-8 and J usage is TRBJ2-1; 14 bases match TRBD2. Germline V gene sequence: CDR1 SGHTS, CDR2 YDEGEE. This CDR3 has 16 residues. Trimming removed 4 bases from V and 6 bases from J; junction bases left unmatched: 6.

The chain is built from TRBV7-9 and TRBJ2-1; 7 bases map to TRBD2. Unmatched junction bases numbered 5, after V lost 4 bases and J lost 5 bases. Germline lookup yields CDR1 SEHNR and CDR2 FQNEAQ (reference sequence). The CDR3 is made up of 14 amino acids. The CDR3 sequence is CASSYGGSHNEQFF. CDR3 nucleotide sequence: TGTGCCAGCAGCTATGGCGGGAGCCACAATGAGCAGTTCTTC. The variable domain in full, completed from reference TRBV7-9 and TRBJ2-1, reads DTGVSQNPRHKITKRGQNVTFRCDPISEHNRLYWYRQTLGQGPEFLTYFQNEAQLEKSRLLSDRFSAERPKGSFSTLEIQRTEQGDSAMYLCASSYGGSHNEQFFGPGTRLTVL.

The chain couples TRBV11-2 to TRBJ1-1; 10 bases map to TRBD1. Per the germline V gene, CDR1 is SGHAT and CDR2 is FQNNGV. Unmatched junction bases numbered 6, after V lost 6 bases and J lost 5 bases. The CDR3 is made up of 14 amino acids. In DNA, the CDR3 is TGTGCCAGCAGTTCGGACAGGGGGAGGACTGAAGCTTTCTTT. It yields the protein CASSSDRGRTEAFF. Supplemented by reference TRBV11-2 and TRBJ1-1, the full variable domain reads EAGVAQSPRYKIIEKRQSVAFWCNPISGHATLYWYQQILGQGPKLLIQFQNNGVVDDSQLPKDRFSAERLKGVDSTLKIQPAKLEDSAVYLCASSSDRGRTEAFFGQGTRLTVV.

The J gene is TRBJ2-5, the V gene TRBV5-4; TRBD1 is a possible D gene (6 bases). CDR1 is SGHNT, CDR2 YYREEE, per germline (reference sequence). The CDR3 is 15 residues long. The germline V and J ends were trimmed by 5 bases and 1 base, with 15 bases remaining between them. This chain's CDR3 is CASSTPGQPQETQYF. The CDR3 DNA sequence: TGTGCCAGCAGTACTCCGGGACAACCCCAAGAGACCCAGTACTTC.

The chain is built from TRBV3-1 (or the pseudogene TRBV3-2) and TRBJ2-1, with 7 positions matching TRBD2. V dropped 2 bases and J dropped 10; count of bases not matched to a gene: 5. The CDR3 spans 13 residues. Germline assignment: CDR1 LGHDT and CDR2 YNNKEL (reference sequence). The CDR3 DNA is TGTGCCAGCAGCCAATTGGCGGGAGACGAGCAGTTCTTC. Residues: CASSQLAGDEQFF.